The sample holds many counts of the clone carrying this TCR beta chain. Its target is unknown. Antiretroviral therapy had run roughly three months, about 14 weeks, before follow-up blood collection. The repertoire came from unfractionated whole blood and reflected all unsorted peripheral T cells. An approximately 2.4 ml peripheral blood sample was taken for RNA. The CDR3 loop spans 15 amino acids. Trimming stripped 3 bases from V and 1 base from J, with 10 bases between. This entry comes from a study of HIV-infected patients and healthy controls. Study results and limitations: Study cohorts differed slightly in age and sex, but this did not explain diversity differences. With just sixteen HIV-infected individuals processed, the findings' generality was considered strongly limited.

About 550 ng RNA was reverse transcribed with alpha and beta constant-region primers. Using multiplexing indices, alpha and beta chain libraries were generated apart by chain-specific third strand synthesis. Each CDR3 protein gets one entry after TCRdb re-called the 5' RACE reads with MiXCR. Here the sample spans about 6,600 distinct CDR3 sequences, about 10% being singletons. The sample consisted of blood, taken during antiretroviral therapy. The TCR sequence derives from an adult with HIV infection. The chain employs TRBV12-3 or TRBV12-4 and TRBJ2-4; D possibly corresponds to TRBD1 (6 bases). The CDR3 nucleotides are TGTGCCAGCAGTTTCGAGGGGGTGGCCAAAAACATTCAGTACTTC. Residues: CASSFEGVAKNIQYF.